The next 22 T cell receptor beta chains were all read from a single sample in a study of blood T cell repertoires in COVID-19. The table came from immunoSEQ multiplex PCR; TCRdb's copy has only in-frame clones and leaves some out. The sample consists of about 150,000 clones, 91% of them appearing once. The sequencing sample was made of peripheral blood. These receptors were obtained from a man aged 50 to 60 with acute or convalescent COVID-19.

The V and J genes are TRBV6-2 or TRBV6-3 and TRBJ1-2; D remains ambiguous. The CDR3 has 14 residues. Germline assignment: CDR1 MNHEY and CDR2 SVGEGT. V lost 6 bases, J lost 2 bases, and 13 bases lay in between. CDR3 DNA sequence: TGTGCCAGCAGCCCGGGGAGGGTGAACTATGGCTACACCTTC. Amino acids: CASSPGRVNYGYTF.

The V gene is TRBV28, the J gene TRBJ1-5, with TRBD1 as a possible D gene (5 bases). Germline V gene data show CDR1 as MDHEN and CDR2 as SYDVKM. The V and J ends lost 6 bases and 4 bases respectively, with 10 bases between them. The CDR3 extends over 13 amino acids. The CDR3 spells CASRQDLNQPQHF. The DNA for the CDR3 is TGTGCCAGCAGACAGGATCTAAATCAGCCCCAGCATTTT.

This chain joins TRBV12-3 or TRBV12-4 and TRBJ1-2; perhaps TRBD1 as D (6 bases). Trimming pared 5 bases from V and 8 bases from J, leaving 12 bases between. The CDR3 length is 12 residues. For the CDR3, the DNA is TGTGCCAGCAGTCCCATGGGGGCCGGCTACACCTTC. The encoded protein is CASSPMGAGYTF.

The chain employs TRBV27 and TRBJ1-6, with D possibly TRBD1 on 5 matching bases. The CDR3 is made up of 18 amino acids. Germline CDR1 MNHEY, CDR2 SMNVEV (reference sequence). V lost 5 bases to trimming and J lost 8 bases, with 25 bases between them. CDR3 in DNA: TGTGCCAGCAGTCCCATGGGGGGGTGGGTCTCTCTGGATTCACCCCTCCACTTT. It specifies CASSPMGGWVSLDSPLHF.

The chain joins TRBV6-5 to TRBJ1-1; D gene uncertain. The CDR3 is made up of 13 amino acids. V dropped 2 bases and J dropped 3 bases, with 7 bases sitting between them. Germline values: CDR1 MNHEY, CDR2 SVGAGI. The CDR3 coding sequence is TGTGCCAGCAGTTACCGGGTTTACACTGAAGCTTTCTTT. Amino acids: CASSYRVYTEAFF.

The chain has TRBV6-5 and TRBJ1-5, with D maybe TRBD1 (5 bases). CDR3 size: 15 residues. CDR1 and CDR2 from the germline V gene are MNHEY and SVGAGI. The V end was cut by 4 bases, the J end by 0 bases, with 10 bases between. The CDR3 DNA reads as TGTGCCAGCAGTTTTTCGGGGGATAGCAATCAGCCCCAGCATTTT. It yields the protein CASSFSGDSNQPQHF.

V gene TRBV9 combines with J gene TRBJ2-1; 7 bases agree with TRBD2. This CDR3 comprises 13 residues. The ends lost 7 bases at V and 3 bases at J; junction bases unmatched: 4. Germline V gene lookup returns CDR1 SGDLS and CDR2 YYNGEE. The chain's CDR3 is CASGGENYNEQFF. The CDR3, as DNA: TGTGCCAGCGGGGGGGAGAACTACAATGAGCAGTTCTTC.

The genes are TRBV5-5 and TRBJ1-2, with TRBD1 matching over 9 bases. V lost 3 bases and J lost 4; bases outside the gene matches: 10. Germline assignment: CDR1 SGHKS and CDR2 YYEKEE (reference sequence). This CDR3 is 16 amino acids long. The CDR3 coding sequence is TGTGCCAGCAGCTCACCCGGGACAGGGACCCTCTATGGCTACACCTTC. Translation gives CASSSPGTGTLYGYTF. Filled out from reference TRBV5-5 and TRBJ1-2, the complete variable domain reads DAGVTQSPTHLIKTRGQQVTLRCSPISGHKSVSWYQQVLGQGPQFIFQYYEKEERGRGNFPDRFSARQFPNYSSELNVNALLLGDSALYLCASSSPGTGTLYGYTFGSGTRLTVV.

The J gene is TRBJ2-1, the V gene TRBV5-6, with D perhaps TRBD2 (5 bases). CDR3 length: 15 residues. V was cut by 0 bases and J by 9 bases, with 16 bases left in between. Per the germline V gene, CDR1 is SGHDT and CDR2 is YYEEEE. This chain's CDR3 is CASSLGPSPRGEQFF. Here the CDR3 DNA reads TGTGCCAGCAGCTTGGGCCCTAGCCCTAGAGGTGAGCAGTTCTTC.

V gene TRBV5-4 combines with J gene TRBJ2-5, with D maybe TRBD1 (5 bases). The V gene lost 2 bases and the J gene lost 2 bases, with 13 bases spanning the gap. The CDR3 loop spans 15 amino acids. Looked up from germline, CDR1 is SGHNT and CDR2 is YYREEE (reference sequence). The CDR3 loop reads CASSFGQPPQETQYF. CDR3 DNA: TGTGCCAGCAGCTTCGGACAACCCCCACAAGAGACCCAGTACTTC. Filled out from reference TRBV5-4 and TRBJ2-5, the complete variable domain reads ETGVTQSPTHLIKTRGQQVTLRCSSQSGHNTVSWYQQALGQGPQFIFQYYREEENGRGNFPPRFSGLQFPNYSSELNVNALELDDSALYLCASSFGQPPQETQYFGPGTRLLVL.

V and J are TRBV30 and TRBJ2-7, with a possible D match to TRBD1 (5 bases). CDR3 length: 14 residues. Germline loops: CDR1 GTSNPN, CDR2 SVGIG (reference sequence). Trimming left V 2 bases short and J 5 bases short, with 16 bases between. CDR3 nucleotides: TGTGCCTGGAGTAACAGGCAAGCTCGAGACGAGCAGTACTTC. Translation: CAWSNRQARDEQYF.

The CDR3, as DNA: TGCGCCAGCAGCGGCCAGGGCGGCAATTCACCCCTCCACTTT. Protein: CASSGQGGNSPLHF. The gene calls are TRBV5-1 and TRBJ1-6; a possible D gene is TRBD1 (5 bases). The V and J ends lost 4 bases and 7 bases respectively, with 12 bases between them. The CDR3 has 14 residues. Looked up from germline, CDR1 is SGHRS and CDR2 is YFSETQ.

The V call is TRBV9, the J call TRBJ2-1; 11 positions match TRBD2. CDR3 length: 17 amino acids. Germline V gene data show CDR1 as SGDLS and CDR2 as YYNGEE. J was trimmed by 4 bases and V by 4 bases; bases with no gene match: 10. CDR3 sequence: CASSTSPGTSGYNEQFF. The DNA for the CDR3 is TGTGCCAGCAGCACCTCCCCCGGGACTAGCGGATACAATGAGCAGTTCTTC.

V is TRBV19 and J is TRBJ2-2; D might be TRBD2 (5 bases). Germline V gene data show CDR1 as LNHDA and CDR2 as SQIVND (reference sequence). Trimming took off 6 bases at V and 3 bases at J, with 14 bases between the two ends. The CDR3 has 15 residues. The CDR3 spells CASRPRERYTGELFF. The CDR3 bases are TGTGCCAGTAGACCGAGGGAGAGGTACACCGGGGAGCTGTTTTTT.

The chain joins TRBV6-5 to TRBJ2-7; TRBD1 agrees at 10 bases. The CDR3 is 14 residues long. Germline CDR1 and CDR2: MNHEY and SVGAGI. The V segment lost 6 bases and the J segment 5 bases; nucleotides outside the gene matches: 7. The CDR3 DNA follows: TGTGCCAGCAGGGTCGACAGGGGGCTGAACGAGCAGTACTTC. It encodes CASRVDRGLNEQYF.

The CDR3: CASSDGLLGGGYTF. CDR3 DNA sequence: TGCGCCAGCAGTGACGGACTGCTCGGTGGAGGCTACACCTTC. The chain is built from TRBV10-1 and TRBJ1-2; no definite D call. Trimming stripped 3 bases from V and 8 bases from J, with 16 bases between. CDR1 is WNHNN, CDR2 SYGVQD, per germline (reference sequence). The CDR3 has 14 amino acids.

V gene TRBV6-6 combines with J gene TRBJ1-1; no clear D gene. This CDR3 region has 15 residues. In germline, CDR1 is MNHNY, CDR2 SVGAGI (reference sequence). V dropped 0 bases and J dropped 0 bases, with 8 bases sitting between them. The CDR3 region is CASSYSRGLNTEAFF. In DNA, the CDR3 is TGTGCCAGCAGTTACTCCCGGGGATTGAACACTGAAGCTTTCTTT.

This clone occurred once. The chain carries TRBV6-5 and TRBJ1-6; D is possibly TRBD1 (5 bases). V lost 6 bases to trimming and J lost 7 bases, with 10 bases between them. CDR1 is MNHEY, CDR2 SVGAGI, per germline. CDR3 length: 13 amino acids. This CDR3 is CASRDMRNSPLHF. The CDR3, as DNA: TGTGCCAGCAGGGACATGAGGAATTCACCCCTCCACTTT.

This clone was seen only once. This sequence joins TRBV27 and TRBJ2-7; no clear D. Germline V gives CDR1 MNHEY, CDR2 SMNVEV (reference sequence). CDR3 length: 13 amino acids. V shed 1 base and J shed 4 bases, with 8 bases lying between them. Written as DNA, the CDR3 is TGTGCCAGCAGTTTATGGAGTGGTTACGAGCAGTACTTC. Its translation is CASSLWSGYEQYF.

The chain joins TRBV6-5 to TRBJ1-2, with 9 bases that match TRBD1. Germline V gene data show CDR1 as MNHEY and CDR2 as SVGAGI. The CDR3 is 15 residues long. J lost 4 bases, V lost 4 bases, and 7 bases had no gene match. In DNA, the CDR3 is TGTGCCAGCAGTTCGTGGACAGGGGTGGCCTATGGCTACACCTTC. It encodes CASSSWTGVAYGYTF.

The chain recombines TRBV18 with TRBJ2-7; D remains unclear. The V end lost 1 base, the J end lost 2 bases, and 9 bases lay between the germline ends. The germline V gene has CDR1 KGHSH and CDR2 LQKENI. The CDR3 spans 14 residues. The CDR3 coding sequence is TGTGCCAGCTCACCACGAGAACCCCCCTACGAGCAGTACTTC. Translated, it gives CASSPREPPYEQYF.

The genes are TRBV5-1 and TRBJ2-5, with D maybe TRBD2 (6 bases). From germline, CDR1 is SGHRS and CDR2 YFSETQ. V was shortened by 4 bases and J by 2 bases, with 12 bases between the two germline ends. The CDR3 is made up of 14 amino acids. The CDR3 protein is CASSSGSQQETQYF. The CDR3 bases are TGCGCCAGCAGCAGCGGGTCTCAGCAAGAGACCCAGTACTTC.